This T cell receptor (beta chain) came from a study of cytomegalovirus exposure and HLA in healthy donors. As concerns this clone: Antigen specificity is unknown.

The CDR3 sequence is 13 residues long. Trimming took off 5 bases at V and 4 bases at J, with 9 bases between the two ends. CDR1 is LNHDA and CDR2 is SQIVND in the germline V gene (reference sequence). The primer mix had 60 Vbeta and 13 Jbeta primers. TCRdb's copy holds only in-frame clones and misses some; the assay was immunoSEQ multiplex PCR. The sample contains 140,000 or so clones, around 72% of which appear only once. Study-wide results and limits: In the analysis, some V segments, TRBV6-2 and TRBV6-3 included, were excluded as indistinguishable.

The sequencing sample was made of PBMCs. This clonotype was obtained from a man aged 40-50 years in good health and CMV-seronegative. The J gene is TRBJ1-5, the V gene TRBV19; tentatively, D is TRBD1 (5 bases). CDR3 DNA: TGTGCCAGTAGTGACAGACGGAATCAGCCCCAGCATTTT. Translated, it gives CASSDRRNQPQHF.